This paragraph covers one TCR beta chain sequence. This receptor's antigen is unknown. No base quality information exists; no much larger clone differs at one position. TCRbeta CDR3 regions were amplified from genomic DNA by means of the immunoSEQ Assay, a bias-controlled multiplex PCR. Regarding the original processing steps: Nucleated cell counts per sample were estimated from amplification of reference gene primers within the assay. Sequence reads were collapsed and filtered to measure the absolute abundance of every unique TCRbeta CDR3 rearrangement. Productive Simpson clonality was computed per sample as the square root of Simpson's diversity index over productive rearrangements. The table comes from immuneACCESS by way of TCRdb, which keeps in-frame sequences with V and J called. Part of the clones is missing from these tables; in studies checked, under half for an unresolved V gene and the rest for unknown reasons. V, J and clone size reflect that table, while D and trimming were determined from the DNA. This sample lists around 150,000 clones; roughly 79% were detected once. About 20% of the sample comes from the top ten.

The sample comes from a study of blood T cell repertoires in COVID-19 (dated by TCRdb to 2020 to 2021). With respect to the entire study: Collaborator samples came from the United States, Italy and Spain and covered acute and convalescent phases of COVID-19. Where HLA class I and class II types were available, the types were taken from metadata supplied by the sample provider, not from assay-based typing. Subjects who had been exposed to COVID-19, were actively infected with it, or had recovered from it provided the deeply sampled blood TCRbeta repertoires that made up the dataset. Nearly every sample came with metadata listing a de-identified subject ID, COVID-19 status, age in years and sex. The repertoires were released in a freely available public database meant as a resource for research on the immune response to SARS-CoV-2. The material from the prospective study consisted of cDNA or gDNA derived from T cells, B-cell-depleted T cells, or PBMCs. Samples were obtained from the ongoing ImmuneRACE study (first 160 participants) and from 1,254 subjects provided by 6 global collaborators. Points the paper makes about the study in general: How much clinical and demographic metadata was included differed by source and by participant, and the metadata was provided uncurated.

Collaborating institutions collected whole blood in K2EDTA tubes following their own protocols. Collaborator samples were shipped for TCRbeta analysis as frozen whole blood, isolated PBMCs, or DNA extracted from either sample type. Taken from the germline V gene, the CDR1 and CDR2 loops are MGHRA and YSYEKL. The CDR3, cysteine through phenylalanine, is 14 amino acids long. Of all the DNA, just the CDR3 is kept, 42 bases in frame from base 1. V is clipped by 4 bases and J by 4 bases, and the sequence between their germline boundaries is 12 bases long. The sequence links TRBV4-1 to TRBJ2-3; a weak D assignment points to TRBD1 (6 bases agree). The TCR originated in a woman at least 80 years old with acute or convalescent COVID-19. Material: peripheral blood. The nucleotides are TGCGCCAGCAGCCCCCCCGGGACACCAGATACGCAGTATTTT. Protein translation: CASSPPGTPDTQYF.